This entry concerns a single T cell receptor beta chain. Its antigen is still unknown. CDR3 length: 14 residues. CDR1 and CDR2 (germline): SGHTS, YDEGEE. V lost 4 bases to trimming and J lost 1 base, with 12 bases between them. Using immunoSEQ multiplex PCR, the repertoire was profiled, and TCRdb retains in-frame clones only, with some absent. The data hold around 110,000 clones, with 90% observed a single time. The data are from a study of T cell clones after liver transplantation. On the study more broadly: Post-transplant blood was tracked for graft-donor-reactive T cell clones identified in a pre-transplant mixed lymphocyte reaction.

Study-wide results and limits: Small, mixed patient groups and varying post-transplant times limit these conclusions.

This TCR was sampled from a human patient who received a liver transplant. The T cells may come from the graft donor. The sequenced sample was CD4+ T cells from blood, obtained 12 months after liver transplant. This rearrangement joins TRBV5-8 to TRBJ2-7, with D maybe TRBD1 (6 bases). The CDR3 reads CASSTSGVSYEQYF. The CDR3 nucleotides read TGTGCCAGCAGCACCTCAGGGGTATCCTACGAGCAGTACTTC.